Listed below are T cell receptor beta chains from one sample, sequenced in a study of cytomegalovirus exposure and HLA in healthy donors. Assay: immunoSEQ multiplex PCR; the TCRdb copy retains only in-frame clones and omits some. The repertoire includes approximately 130,000 clones, under 75% of them detected once, and approximately 2.5% sits in the top ten. The sequenced sample was PBMCs. The origin of the receptors is a woman aged 40 to 49 in good health and CMV-seronegative. The CDR3 runs from the conserved cysteine through the conserved F or W. The D gene is left open where the match is weak. Part of the rows lack a size; the others show once, few, many or a class for expanded clones.

j_call d_call v_call clone_size cdr3_aa cdr3_nt
TRBJ2-5 NA TRBV10-2 NA CASSEDRLWQETQYF TGCGCCAGCAGTGAGGACAGGTTATGGCAAGAGACCCAGTACTTC
TRBJ2-7 NA TRBV6-1 NA CASSARGYEQYF TGTGCCAGCAGCGCTCGGGGGTACGAGCAGTACTTC
TRBJ2-1 TRBD2 TRBV27 NA CASSFRRGGGDEQFF TGTGCCAGCAGTTTCAGGCGGGGGGGCGGGGATGAGCAGTTCTTC
TRBJ2-2 TRBD1 TRBV2 NA CASSGRGDRGLLNTGELFF TGTGCCAGCAGTGGAAGGGGGGACAGGGGCCTTCTGAACACCGGGGAGCTGTTTTTT
TRBJ1-4 NA TRBV30 few CAGRGKGEKLFF TGTGCCGGAAGGGGGAAGGGGGAAAAACTGTTTTTT
TRBJ2-3 NA TRBV10-3 NA CAISERGGVDTQYF TGTGCCATCAGTGAGAGGGGGGGGGTGGATACGCAGTATTTT
TRBJ1-1 NA TRBV29-1 NA CSERRSADTEAFF TGCAGCGAGAGAAGGTCGGCGGACACTGAAGCTTTCTTT
TRBJ2-3 NA TRBV4-1 NA CASSHIQGFSASTDTQYF TGCGCCAGCAGCCATATTCAGGGGTTTTCCGCCAGCACAGATACGCAGTATTTT
TRBJ2-7 NA TRBV18 NA CASSPGGYEQYF TGTGCCAGCTCACCCGGTGGCTACGAGCAGTACTTC
TRBJ1-1 NA TRBV5-1 NA CASSLRGPGRGTEAFF TGCGCCAGCAGCTTGAGGGGCCCCGGGAGGGGCACTGAAGCTTTCTTT
TRBJ1-2 NA TRBV7-9 few CASRIGQLNSNYGYTF TGTGCCAGCAGGATTGGACAGCTAAACTCTAACTATGGCTACACCTTC
TRBJ1-2 NA TRBV2 few CASNVRDYGYTF TGTGCCAGCAACGTGAGAGACTATGGCTACACCTTC
TRBJ2-3 TRBD1 TRBV5-4 NA CASSPGQGSTDTQYF TGTGCCAGCAGCCCGGGACAGGGGTCCACAGATACGCAGTATTTT
TRBJ2-2 TRBD2 TRBV9 once CASSVRGGNTGELFF TGTGCCAGCAGCGTACGGGGGGGCAACACCGGGGAGCTGTTTTTT
TRBJ1-2 NA TRBV15 few CATSRVGGGYTF TGTGCCACCAGCAGAGTAGGGGGTGGCTACACCTTC
TRBJ2-1 TRBD2 TRBV7-8 NA CASSLAGGGQFF TGTGCCAGCAGCTTAGCGGGCGGGGGGCAGTTCTTC
TRBJ1-5 NA TRBV6-6 NA CASSPQEATQPQHF TGTGCCAGCAGTCCTCAGGAGGCCACTCAGCCCCAGCATTTT